A selection of T cell receptor beta chains follows, all from one sample in a study of T cell repertoires in cytomegalovirus infection. TCRdb recomputed calls from the reads with MiXCR, one row per CDR3 protein. This table holds hundreds of thousands of distinct CDR3 sequences, about 42% found once. Antigen specificity for these receptors is unknown. The starting material was cultured PBMCs, obtained from culture after CMV antigen stimulation. The receptor source for this set is a human donor in good health (CMV status not recorded). Some clones in this sample may be carry-over from other donors' samples. The CDR3 runs from the conserved cysteine through the conserved F or W. Fields, in order: D gene, J gene, clone size, V gene, CDR3 protein, CDR3 DNA. D genes are given only for firm matches. The size of a clone is reported for some rows only, either as once, few or many, or as a class for expanded clones.

TRBD2	TRBJ2-5	NA	TRBV28	CASSPTSGGGETQYF	TGTGCCAGCAGCCCGACTAGCGGGGGAGGAGAGACCCAGTACTTC
NA	TRBJ2-2	once	TRBV5-5	CASSLRPPTGELFF	TGTGCCAGCAGCTTACGCCCTCCCACCGGGGAGCTGTTTTTT
TRBD2	TRBJ2-1	NA	TRBV20-1	CSARDLMAGGHPF	TGCAGTGCTAGAGATTTAATGGCGGGAGGGCATCCCTTC
NA	TRBJ2-3	NA	TRBV19	CASSIGVRKTTDTQYF	TGTGCCAGTAGTATTGGTGTGCGGAAGACCACAGATACGCAGTATTTT
NA	TRBJ2-7	NA	TRBV12-3/TRBV12-4	CASSLVRQEINEQYF	TGTGCCAGCAGTTTAGTACGTCAAGAGATCAACGAGCAGTACTTC
NA	TRBJ1-6	NA	TRBV20-1	CSARGPDGIGNSPLHF	TGCAGTGCTAGAGGGCCCGACGGGATAGGGAATTCACCCCTCCACTTT
NA	TRBJ2-1	NA	TRBV20-1	CSARESSRDEQFF	TGCAGTGCTAGAGAAAGTAGTCGCGATGAGCAGTTCTTC
TRBD2	TRBJ2-1	few	TRBV19	CASTMSGLAYNEQFF	TGTGCCAGTACCATGTCGGGACTAGCCTACAATGAGCAGTTCTTC
NA	TRBJ2-7	few	TRBV20-1	CSAEIVGVYEQYF	TGCAGTGCCGAAATAGTGGGGGTTTACGAGCAGTACTTC
NA	TRBJ2-3	NA	TRBV28	CASSPPEANTDTQYF	TGTGCCAGCAGCCCACCCGAAGCAAACACAGATACGCAGTATTTT
TRBD2	TRBJ2-2	NA	TRBV10-3	CAISESKTSGTGELFF	TGTGCCATCAGTGAGTCGAAAACTAGCGGGACCGGGGAGCTGTTTTTT
NA	TRBJ2-3	NA	TRBV11-2	CASSYTGTPGDTQYF	TGTGCCAGCAGCTATACAGGGACCCCGGGGGATACGCAGTATTTT
NA	TRBJ1-2	NA	TRBV28	CASSLRDGYGYTF	TGTGCCAGCAGTTTAAGAGACGGGTATGGCTACACCTTC
TRBD2	TRBJ2-5	NA	TRBV3-1	CASSPARGNQETQYF	TGTGCCAGCAGCCCCGCGCGGGGGAACCAAGAGACCCAGTACTTC
NA	TRBJ1-2	few	TRBV7-2	CASSSRLPVNYGYTF	TGTGCCAGCAGCTCCCGACTGCCCGTGAACTATGGCTACACCTTC
TRBD2	TRBJ2-7	NA	TRBV7-2	CASSPGGALSYEQYF	TGTGCCAGCAGCCCGGGAGGGGCCCTCTCCTACGAGCAGTACTTC
TRBD2	TRBJ2-1	NA	TRBV5-1	CASSLGTSGGYEQFF	TGCGCCAGCAGCTTGGGGACTAGCGGGGGCTATGAGCAGTTCTTC
TRBD1	TRBJ1-3	few	TRBV12-3/TRBV12-4	CASSLTGFTGNTIYF	TGTGCCAGCAGCTTGACAGGGTTTACTGGAAACACCATATATTTT
TRBD1	TRBJ2-5	few	TRBV6-6	CASSDRGGETQYF	TGTGCCAGCAGTGACAGGGGAGGAGAGACCCAGTACTTC
NA	TRBJ2-5	NA	TRBV7-9	CASSFSSGETQYF	TGTGCCAGCAGCTTTTCTTCGGGAGAGACCCAGTACTTC
TRBD1	TRBJ2-3	few	TRBV11-2	CASSFTGVGTDTQYF	TGTGCCAGCAGCTTCACAGGGGTTGGGACAGATACGCAGTATTTT
TRBD2	TRBJ2-3	NA	TRBV2	CASSEATSGGEDTQYF	TGTGCCAGCAGTGAGGCGACTAGCGGGGGGGAAGATACGCAGTATTTT
NA	TRBJ1-1	NA	TRBV7-2	CASRGINSEAFF	TGTGCCAGCAGGGGGATAAACTCTGAAGCTTTCTTT
NA	TRBJ2-6	NA	TRBV11-1	CASSLKGGRGSSGANVLTF	TGTGCCAGCAGCTTAAAAGGCGGTCGAGGGAGCTCTGGGGCCAACGTCCTGACTTTC
NA	TRBJ1-2	NA	TRBV5-4	CASSLDSHYGYTF	TGTGCCAGCAGCTTGGACAGTCACTATGGCTACACCTTC
TRBD1	TRBJ1-6	NA	TRBV20-1	CSARGWTGEISPLHF	TGCAGTGCTAGAGGGTGGACAGGGGAGATCTCACCCCTCCACTTT
NA	TRBJ2-5	NA	TRBV10-3	CAISESSWGRETQYF	TGTGCCATCAGTGAGTCTTCGTGGGGCCGAGAGACCCAGTACTTC
NA	TRBJ2-5	NA	TRBV12-3/TRBV12-4	CASTAGGSQETQYF	TGTGCCAGCACCGCTGGGGGGAGCCAAGAGACCCAGTACTTC
NA	TRBJ1-3	NA	TRBV15	CATSVDGNTIYF	TGTGCCACCAGCGTCGACGGAAACACCATATATTTT
NA	TRBJ1-4	NA	TRBV5-1	CASSLQGGNEKLFF	TGCGCCAGCAGCTTGCAGGGAGGTAATGAAAAACTGTTTTTT
TRBD2	TRBJ2-7	NA	TRBV10-3	CAISESGGYEQYF	TGTGCCATCAGTGAAAGCGGGGGCTACGAGCAGTACTTC
TRBD2	TRBJ2-6	few	TRBV11-2	CASSLRRLAGAGPSGANVLTF	TGTGCCAGCAGCTTAAGGAGGCTAGCGGGGGCCGGCCCCTCTGGGGCCAACGTCCTGACTTTC
NA	TRBJ1-5	few	TRBV7-2	CASSLHYPDQPQHF	TGTGCCAGCAGCTTACATTATCCAGATCAGCCCCAGCATTTT
NA	TRBJ2-7	NA	TRBV4-3	CASSQDPAGIQGSSGEQYF	TGCGCCAGCAGCCAAGACCCGGCCGGAATCCAGGGAAGCTCTGGCGAGCAGTACTTC
NA	TRBJ2-7	NA	TRBV7-4	CASSLAGRWYEQYF	TGTGCCAGCAGCTTAGCAGGAAGGTGGTACGAGCAGTACTTC
NA	TRBJ1-1	few	TRBV7-6	CASSQRAMNTEAFF	TGTGCCAGCAGCCAAAGAGCAATGAACACTGAAGCTTTCTTT
NA	TRBJ2-3	NA	TRBV6-6	CASSPVRGKEGSTDTQYF	TGTGCCAGCAGCCCCGTTCGAGGGAAGGAGGGGAGCACAGATACGCAGTATTTT
TRBD2	TRBJ2-5	once	TRBV20-1	CSAAPTSGSPQETQYF	TGCAGTGCTGCGCCAACTAGCGGGAGTCCCCAAGAGACCCAGTACTTC
TRBD2	TRBJ2-1	NA	TRBV20-1	CSARPGLGGMFF	TGCAGTGCTAGACCCGGACTAGGCGGGATGTTCTTC
NA	TRBJ2-3	NA	TRBV7-2	CASSSNPFPLTDTQYF	TGTGCCAGCAGCTCAAACCCCTTTCCACTGACAGATACGCAGTATTTT
NA	TRBJ2-1	few	TRBV7-2	CASSIGGNEQFF	TGTGCCAGCAGCATCGGGGGAAATGAGCAGTTCTTC
NA	TRBJ2-1	few	TRBV7-6	CASSLTYKGGLRGNEQFF	TGTGCCAGCAGCTTGACATACAAGGGGGGGTTAAGGGGCAATGAGCAGTTCTTC
TRBD1	TRBJ1-1	NA	TRBV11-2	CASSWWGGQGSNTEAFF	TGTGCCAGCAGCTGGTGGGGGGGACAGGGGTCGAACACTGAAGCTTTCTTT
TRBD2	TRBJ2-7	NA	TRBV11-2	CASSKWTSGGFYEQYF	TGTGCCAGCAGCAAATGGACTAGCGGGGGGTTCTACGAGCAGTACTTC
NA	TRBJ2-1	few	TRBV11-1	CASSSGPNEQFF	TGTGCCAGCAGCTCGGGCCCCAATGAGCAGTTCTTC
NA	TRBJ2-5	NA	TRBV6-6	CASSQLANQETQYF	TGTGCCAGCAGTCAGCTAGCGAATCAAGAGACCCAGTACTTC
TRBD1	TRBJ2-1	NA	TRBV12-3/TRBV12-4	CASSGPTGFYEQFF	TGTGCCAGCAGTGGCCCGACAGGGTTTTATGAGCAGTTCTTC
NA	TRBJ1-2	few	TRBV5-1	CASSPPFGYTF	TGCGCCAGCAGCCCGCCTTTTGGCTACACCTTC
NA	TRBJ1-2	few	TRBV7-2	CASSFAEGEGYTF	TGTGCCAGCAGCTTCGCAGAGGGGGAAGGCTACACCTTC
TRBD2	TRBJ2-3	NA	TRBV28	CASRPLSGGASTDTQYF	TGTGCCAGCAGACCACTCAGCGGGGGGGCTAGTACAGATACGCAGTATTTT
NA	TRBJ2-5	NA	TRBV12-3/TRBV12-4	CASTLGPSETQYF	TGTGCCAGCACCTTGGGGCCCTCAGAGACCCAGTACTTC
NA	TRBJ2-5	NA	TRBV5-5	CASSLGVGGTGVQETQYF	TGTGCCAGCAGCTTGGGGGTCGGGGGGACAGGCGTCCAAGAGACCCAGTACTTC
NA	TRBJ2-3	few	TRBV6-1	CASSEAGRGGTDTQYF	TGTGCCAGCAGTGAAGCGGGCAGGGGAGGCACAGATACGCAGTATTTT
TRBD2	TRBJ2-7	NA	TRBV9	CASSVAGLAGAYEQYF	TGTGCCAGCAGCGTGGCGGGGCTAGCGGGGGCCTACGAGCAGTACTTC
TRBD2	TRBJ2-2	NA	TRBV12-5	CASSASGVESGELFF	TGTGCTAGCTCCGCTAGCGGGGTTGAATCCGGGGAGCTGTTTTTT
NA	TRBJ1-1	once	TRBV14	CATMEQTNTEAFF	TGTGCCACCATGGAACAGACGAACACTGAAGCTTTCTTT
NA	TRBJ2-5	NA	TRBV4-1	CASSPQSIWASETQYF	TGCGCCAGCAGCCCCCAATCCATATGGGCTTCGGAGACCCAGTACTTC
TRBD2	TRBJ2-5	many	TRBV7-2	CASSPSGVNRETQYF	TGTGCCAGCAGCCCTAGCGGGGTAAACCGAGAGACCCAGTACTTC
TRBD2	TRBJ2-3	few	TRBV7-2	CASSLAPRLAGGPRPDTQYF	TGTGCCAGCAGCTTAGCGCCTCGACTAGCGGGAGGGCCAAGACCAGATACGCAGTATTTT
TRBD2	TRBJ2-7	NA	TRBV20-1	CSGTSHNYEQYF	TGCAGTGGGACTAGCCATAACTACGAGCAGTACTTC